Below, one T cell receptor beta chain is given with its context. Looked up from germline, CDR1 is LGHDT and CDR2 is YNNKEL (reference sequence). Trimming removed 3 bases from V and 3 bases from J, with 15 bases in between. There are 15 residues in the CDR3. The table came from immunoSEQ multiplex PCR; TCRdb's copy has only in-frame clones and leaves some out. The data show about 75,000 clones, about nine tenths seen once. These data belong to a study of blood T cell repertoires in COVID-19. The sample consisted of peripheral blood. This receptor was obtained from a woman in her seventies with acute or convalescent COVID-19. The genes are TRBV3-1 (or the pseudogene TRBV3-2) and TRBJ2-7; D not resolved. The CDR3 coding sequence is TGTGCCAGCAGCCAGAATCCTTCGACTTACTACGAGCAGTACTTC. Translation gives CASSQNPSTYYEQYF.